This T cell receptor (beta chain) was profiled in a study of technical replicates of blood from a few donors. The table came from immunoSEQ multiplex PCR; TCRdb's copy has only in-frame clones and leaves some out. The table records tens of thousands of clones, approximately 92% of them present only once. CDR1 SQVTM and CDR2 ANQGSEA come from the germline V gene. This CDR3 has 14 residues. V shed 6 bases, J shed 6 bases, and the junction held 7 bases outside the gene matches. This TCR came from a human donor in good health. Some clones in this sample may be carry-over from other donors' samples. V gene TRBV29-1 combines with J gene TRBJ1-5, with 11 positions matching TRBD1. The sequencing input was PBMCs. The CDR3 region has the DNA TGCAGCGTAAGGACAGGGGGCGCGGGTCAGCCCCAGCATTTT. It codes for CSVRTGGAGQPQHF.